A single sample is the source of the 6 T cell receptor beta chains below, sequenced in a study of blood T cell repertoires in COVID-19. Repertoires were generated with immunoSEQ multiplex PCR, while TCRdb's copy carries only in-frame clones and drops some. The data contain 60,000 to 70,000 clones, around nine tenths of them singletons. Sequencing input: peripheral blood. The receptors here all came from a woman aged 55-75 years with acute or convalescent COVID-19.

The CDR3 protein is CASSHTGTHNTGELFF. Here the CDR3 DNA reads TGTGCCAGCAGCCACACCGGGACTCACAACACCGGGGAGCTGTTTTTT. This chain connects TRBV3-1 (or the pseudogene TRBV3-2) to TRBJ2-2, with D perhaps matching TRBD2 (6 bases). V was cut by 3 bases and J by 2 bases, with 13 bases left in between. In germline, CDR1 is LGHDT, CDR2 YNNKEL (reference sequence). The length of the CDR3 is 16 residues.

There are a few counts of this clone. This chain links TRBV6-5 with TRBJ1-3; 8 bases agree with TRBD1. CDR1 and CDR2 from the germline V gene are MNHEY and SVGAGI. V lost 2 bases, J lost 4 bases, and 4 bases stayed unmatched. The CDR3 spans 15 residues. Written as DNA, the CDR3 is TGTGCCAGCAGTTACCAGGGGGCATCCGGAAACACCATATATTTT. The encoded protein is CASSYQGASGNTIYF.

V is TRBV10-3 and J is TRBJ1-5; D perhaps matches TRBD1 (5 bases). Trimming stripped 7 bases from V and 3 bases from J, with 10 bases between. CDR1 is ENHRY, CDR2 SYGVKD, per germline. CDR3 length equals 13 residues. DNA of the CDR3: TGTGCCATCACCAGGGCACCCAATCAGCCCCAGCATTTT. It encodes CAITRAPNQPQHF.

The chain carries TRBV20-1 and TRBJ1-4; D ambiguous. CDR1 and CDR2 from the germline V gene are DFQATT and SNEGSKA (reference sequence). CDR3 size: 14 residues. The V end was cut by 3 bases, the J end by 3 bases, with 11 bases between. The CDR3 protein is CSASTRGANEKLFF. DNA of the CDR3: TGCAGTGCTAGTACTCGCGGGGCTAATGAAAAACTGTTTTTT.

This sequence joins TRBV2 and TRBJ1-1; D might be TRBD1 (6 bases). Trimming removed 6 bases at V and 2 bases at J, with 13 bases between. The length of the CDR3 is 14 residues. Germline V CDR1 and CDR2: SNHLY, FYNNEI. The CDR3 here is CASRKHRDNTEAFF. In DNA, the CDR3 is TGTGCCAGCAGAAAACACAGGGATAACACTGAAGCTTTCTTT. Together with reference TRBV2 and TRBJ1-1, the CDR3 gives the full variable domain: EPEVTQTPSHQVTQMGQEVILRCVPISNHLYFYWYRQILGQKVEFLVSFYNNEISEKSEIFDDQFSVERPDGSNFTLKIRSTKLEDSAMYFCASRKHRDNTEAFFGQGTRLTVV.

This rearrangement joins TRBV28 to TRBJ1-2; 8 bases align to TRBD1. This CDR3 comprises 14 residues. The germline V gene encodes CDR1 MDHEN and CDR2 SYDVKM. J gave up 4 bases and V 4 bases, and 5 bases lay outside the gene matches. CDR3 DNA sequence: TGTGCCAGCAGTTCAGGGGGCACCCCCTATGGCTACACCTTC. Encoded protein: CASSSGGTPYGYTF.